The 14 T cell receptor beta chains presented below share a single source sample, sequenced in a study of CD8+CD57+ T cells in acquired aplastic anemia. Profiling that covered TCR beta VDJ and CDR3 relied on genomic DNA as its template. TCRdb analysed the reads with MiXCR anew, one entry per CDR3 protein. The data contain 450,000 to 550,000 distinct CDR3 sequences, 25% to 40% of them singletons. Flow cytometry had shown expanded CD8+CD57+ cells in the patients chosen for sequencing. Sequencing input: sorted CD4+, CD8+, or CD8+CD57+ T cells (not recorded which) from PBMCs. The receptors were gathered from a human donor with aplastic anemia.

The gene calls are TRBV7-6 and TRBJ2-3, with no clear D. Germline-derived CDR1 and CDR2 are SGHVS and FNYEAQ. With 2 bases removed from V and 5 bases from J, the gap between germline ends came to 17 bases. The CDR3 runs 16 residues. CDR3 in amino acids: CASSLNVGGFGDTQYF. The CDR3 coding sequence is TGTGCCAGCAGCTTAAATGTGGGCGGCTTCGGAGATACGCAGTATTTT.

In this sample, this clonotype turned up a few times. This rearrangement joins TRBV7-3 to TRBJ2-5, with 8 bases lining up with TRBD1. This CDR3 is built from 16 residues. V trimming: 4 bases; J trimming: 6 bases; junction bases outside the gene matches: 13. The germline V gene has CDR1 SGHTA and CDR2 FQGTGA. The CDR3 sequence is CASSSEAMTGEKTQYF. Here the CDR3 DNA reads TGTGCCAGCAGCTCCGAAGCAATGACAGGGGAAAAGACCCAGTACTTC.

This clonotype was detected many times. The chain combines TRBV14 with TRBJ2-7, with D perhaps TRBD1 (5 bases). In germline, CDR1 is SGHDN, CDR2 FVKESK. CDR3 length: 14 amino acids. The ends were cut back, 1 base at V and 5 bases at J, with 12 bases in the middle. This CDR3 is CASSQVGRAHEQYF. The DNA for the CDR3 is TGTGCCAGCAGCCAAGTCGGCAGGGCCCACGAGCAGTACTTC.

Ten or more counts support this clonotype. The chain carries TRBV7-9 and TRBJ1-6, with unresolved D. This CDR3 region has 12 residues. The V gene lost 2 bases and the J gene lost 7 bases, with 3 bases spanning the gap. From germline, CDR1 is SEHNR and CDR2 FQNEAQ (reference sequence). The DNA of the CDR3 is TGTGCCAGCAGCTTATGGAATTCACCCCTCCACTTT. It specifies CASSLWNSPLHF.

This clonotype has a handful of counts. The rearrangement uses TRBV29-1 and TRBJ1-5; 9 nucleotides match TRBD1. CDR3 length: 14 residues. Germline V lookup: CDR1 SQVTM, CDR2 ANQGSEA. The V gene end was trimmed by 4 bases and the J gene end by 3 bases; junction bases not matched to a gene: 4. The CDR3 spells CSVGTGVNNQPQHF. For the CDR3, the DNA is TGCAGCGTTGGGACAGGGGTAAACAATCAGCCCCAGCATTTT.

Note on this clonotype: This clone may be a read error of a much larger clone one base away. The chain couples TRBV7-8 to TRBJ1-2; 7 bases line up with TRBD1. The CDR3 runs 14 residues. Germline V gene data show CDR1 as SGHVS and CDR2 as FQNEAQ. CDR3 loop: CASSPRRDSYGHTF. Written as DNA, the CDR3 is TGTGCCAGCAGCCCCCGGAGGGACAGCTATGGCCACACCTTC.

This clonotype was counted between two and nine times. The chain is built from TRBV27 and TRBJ2-7; the match to TRBD1 covers 7 bases. With V trimmed by 9 bases and J by 5 bases, 19 bases remained unmatched. The germline CDR1 and CDR2 sequences are MNHEY and SMNVEV (reference sequence). The CDR3 sequence is 16 residues long. The CDR3 nucleotides are TGTGCCAGTAGAACAACGACAGGGCTAAGGGCCCACGAGCAGTACTTC. Residues: CASRTTTGLRAHEQYF.

The chain uses TRBV19 and TRBJ1-5, with D unclear. This CDR3 has 17 residues. CDR1 is LNHDA, CDR2 SQIVND, per germline (reference sequence). V was clipped by 3 bases and J by 3 bases, with 18 bases between them. In DNA, the CDR3 is TGTGCCAGTAGTATGGACGGCAGCGTAACGGACAATCAGCCCCAGCATTTT. Its translation: CASSMDGSVTDNQPQHF.

The chain is built from TRBV20-1 and TRBJ2-3; D is ambiguous. Germline-derived CDR1 and CDR2 are DFQATT and SNEGSKA (reference sequence). Trimming stripped 6 bases from V and 4 bases from J, with 11 bases between. The CDR3 has 12 amino acids. The CDR3 loop reads CSARMLADTQYF. The CDR3 bases are TGCAGTGCAAGAATGCTAGCAGATACGCAGTATTTT.

This chain links TRBV4-2 with TRBJ1-2; the match to TRBD1 covers 7 bases. Germline CDR1 reads LGHNA; CDR2 reads YNFKEQ. The CDR3 is made up of 16 amino acids. The trim removed 0 bases at V and 7 bases at J, leaving 11 bases unmatched. The CDR3 is CASSQDKGAGGIGYTF. In nucleotides, the CDR3 is TGTGCCAGCAGCCAAGATAAGGGGGCAGGGGGAATTGGCTACACCTTC.

This clonotype was counted ten times or more. The V and J genes are TRBV24-1 and TRBJ2-5; D is perhaps TRBD1 (5 bases). The CDR3 loop spans 16 amino acids. The germline V gene has CDR1 KGHDR and CDR2 SFDVKD. The V end was cut by 4 bases, the J end by 5 bases, with 19 bases between. The CDR3 DNA is TGTGCCACCAGTGAAAATCCAGGGTTCCAAGTGGAGACCCAGTACTTC. Protein product: CATSENPGFQVETQYF.

This clonotype occurred many times. The V and J genes are TRBV15 and TRBJ2-7, with D perhaps TRBD2 (5 bases). The germline V and J ends were trimmed by 3 bases and 2 bases, with 14 bases remaining between them. This CDR3 comprises 15 residues. Germline V lookup: CDR1 LNHNV, CDR2 YYDKDF (reference sequence). The CDR3 DNA reads TGTGCCACCAGCAGTTTTGGGAGCGGAACCTACGAGCAGTACTTC. This translates into CATSSFGSGTYEQYF.

This CDR3 reads CASSSRSTGGTDTQYF. CDR3 in DNA: TGCGCCAGCAGCAGTCGTTCAACGGGGGGCACAGATACGCAGTATTTT. V and J are TRBV5-1 and TRBJ2-3; weak D call: TRBD2 (6 bases). The germline CDR1 and CDR2 sequences are SGHRS and YFSETQ. The CDR3 is 16 residues long. V lost 4 bases and J lost 1, with 16 bases in between.

This clonotype is a singleton in its sample. With a much larger clone just one base away, this may be a read error. The conserved closing phenylalanine or tryptophan is absent in this CDR3, likely reflecting a read error. The CDR3 DNA reads TGTGCCAGCAGCCCACGGGACAGGATTAACTATGGCTACACCCTC. Translation gives CASSPRDRINYGYTL. The chain combines TRBV7-9 with TRBJ1-2; TRBD1 matches at 8 bases. The CDR3 has 15 amino acids. Trimming took 5 bases from V and 1 from J; bases not matched to a gene: 6. Per germline, CDR1 SEHNR and CDR2 FQNEAQ (reference sequence).